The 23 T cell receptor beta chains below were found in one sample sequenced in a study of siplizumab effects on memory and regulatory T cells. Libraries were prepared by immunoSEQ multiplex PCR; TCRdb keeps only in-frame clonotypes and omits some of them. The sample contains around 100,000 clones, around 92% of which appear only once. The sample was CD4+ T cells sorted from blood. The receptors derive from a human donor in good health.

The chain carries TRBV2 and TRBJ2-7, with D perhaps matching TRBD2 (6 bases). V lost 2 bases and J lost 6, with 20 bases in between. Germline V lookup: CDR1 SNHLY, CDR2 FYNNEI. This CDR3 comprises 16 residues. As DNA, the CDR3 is TGTGCCAGCAGTGAATTTTTCCTCGGGGGTAGCCGCGAGCAGTACTTC. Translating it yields CASSEFFLGGSREQYF.

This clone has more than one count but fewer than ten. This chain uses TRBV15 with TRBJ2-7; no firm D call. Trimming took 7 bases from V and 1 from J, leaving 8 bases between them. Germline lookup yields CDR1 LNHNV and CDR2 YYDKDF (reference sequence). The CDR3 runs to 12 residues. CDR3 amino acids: CATIARSYEQYF. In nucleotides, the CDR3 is TGTGCCACCATCGCCCGGTCCTACGAGCAGTACTTC.

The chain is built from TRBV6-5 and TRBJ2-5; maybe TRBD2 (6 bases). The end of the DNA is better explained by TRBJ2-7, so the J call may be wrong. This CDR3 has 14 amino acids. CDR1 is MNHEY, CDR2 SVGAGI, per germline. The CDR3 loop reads CASSPASATYEQYF. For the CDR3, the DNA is TGTGCCAGCAGCCCCGCTAGCGCTACCTACGAGCAGTACTTC.

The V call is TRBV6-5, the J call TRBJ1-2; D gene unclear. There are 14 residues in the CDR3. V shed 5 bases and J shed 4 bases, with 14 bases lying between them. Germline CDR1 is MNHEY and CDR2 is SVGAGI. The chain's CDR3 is CASSPVRESYGYTF. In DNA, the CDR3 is TGTGCCAGCAGTCCCGTGCGGGAATCCTATGGCTACACCTTC.

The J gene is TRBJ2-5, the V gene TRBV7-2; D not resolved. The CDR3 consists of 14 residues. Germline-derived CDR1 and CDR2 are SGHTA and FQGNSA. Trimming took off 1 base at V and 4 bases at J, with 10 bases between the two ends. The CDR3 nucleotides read TGTGCCAGCAGCTTAGGCCGCGCCGGAGAGACCCAGTACTTC. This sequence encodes CASSLGRAGETQYF. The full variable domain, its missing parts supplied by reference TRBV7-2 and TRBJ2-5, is GAGVSQSPSNKVTEKGKDVELRCDPISGHTALYWYRQSLGQGLEFLIYFQGNSAPDKSGLPSDRFSAERTGGSVSTLTIQRTQQEDSAVYLCASSLGRAGETQYFGPGTRLLVL.

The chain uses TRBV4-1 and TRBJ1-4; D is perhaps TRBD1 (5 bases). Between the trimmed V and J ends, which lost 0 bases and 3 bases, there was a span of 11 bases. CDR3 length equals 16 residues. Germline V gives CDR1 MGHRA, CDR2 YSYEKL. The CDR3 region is CASSQEGTGANEKLFF. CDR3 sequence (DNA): TGCGCCAGCAGCCAAGAGGGGACTGGGGCTAATGAAAAACTGTTTTTT.

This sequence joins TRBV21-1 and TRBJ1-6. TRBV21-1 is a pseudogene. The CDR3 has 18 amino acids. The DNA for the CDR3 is TGTGCCAGCAGCAAAAAGAAGGTCTCGAGCTCCTATAATTCACCCCTCCACTTT. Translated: CASSKKKVSSSYNSPLHF.

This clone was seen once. The CDR3 is CASTEGAREKLFF. The CDR3 nucleotides read TGTGCCAGCACCGAGGGGGCTAGGGAAAAACTGTTTTTT. The rearrangement joins TRBV7-2 to TRBJ1-4; TRBD1 matches at 7 bases. V shed 7 bases, J shed 8 bases, and the junction held 7 bases outside the gene matches. CDR1 is SGHTA and CDR2 is FQGNSA in the germline V gene. The CDR3 runs 13 residues.

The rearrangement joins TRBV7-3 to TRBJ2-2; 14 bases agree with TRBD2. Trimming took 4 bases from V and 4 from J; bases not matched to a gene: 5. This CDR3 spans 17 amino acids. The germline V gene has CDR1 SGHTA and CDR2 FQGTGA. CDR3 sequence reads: CASSSGTSGGPTGELFF. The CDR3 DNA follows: TGTGCCAGCAGCTCCGGGACTAGCGGGGGACCCACCGGGGAGCTGTTTTTT.

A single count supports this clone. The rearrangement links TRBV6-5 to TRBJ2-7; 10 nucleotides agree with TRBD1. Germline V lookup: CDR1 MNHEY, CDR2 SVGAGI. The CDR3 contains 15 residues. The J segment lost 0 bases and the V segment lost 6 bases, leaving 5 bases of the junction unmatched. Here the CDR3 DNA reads TGTGCCAGCAGGACAGGGGGCTTAAGCTCCTACGAGCAGTACTTC. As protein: CASRTGGLSSYEQYF.

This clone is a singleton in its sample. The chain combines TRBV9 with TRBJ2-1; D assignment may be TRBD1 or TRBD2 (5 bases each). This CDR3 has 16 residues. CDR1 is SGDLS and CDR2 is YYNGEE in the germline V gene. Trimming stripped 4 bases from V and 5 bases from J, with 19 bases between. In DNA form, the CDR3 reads TGTGCCAGCAGCTCTCGGGGACCCCTTTATAACAATGAGCAGTTCTTC. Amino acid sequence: CASSSRGPLYNNEQFF.

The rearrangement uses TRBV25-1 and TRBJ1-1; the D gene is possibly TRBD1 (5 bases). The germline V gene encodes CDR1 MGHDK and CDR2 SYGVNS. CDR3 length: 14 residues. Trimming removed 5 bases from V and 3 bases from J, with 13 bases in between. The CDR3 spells CASSRGVLDTEAFF. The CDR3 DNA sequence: TGTGCCAGCAGTCGAGGGGTCCTTGACACTGAAGCTTTCTTT. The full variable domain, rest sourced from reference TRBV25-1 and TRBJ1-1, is EADIYQTPRYLVIGTGKKITLECSQTMGHDKMYWYQQDPGMELHLIHYSYGVNSTEKGDLSSESTVSRIRTEHFPLTLESARPSHTSQYLCASSRGVLDTEAFFGQGTRLTVV.

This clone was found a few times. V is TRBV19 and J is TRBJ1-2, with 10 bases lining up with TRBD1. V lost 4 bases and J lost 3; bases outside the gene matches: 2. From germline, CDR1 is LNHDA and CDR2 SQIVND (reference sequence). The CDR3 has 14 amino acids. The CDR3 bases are TGTGCCAGTAGTAAGACAGGGGGCGACTATGGCTACACCTTC. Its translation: CASSKTGGDYGYTF.

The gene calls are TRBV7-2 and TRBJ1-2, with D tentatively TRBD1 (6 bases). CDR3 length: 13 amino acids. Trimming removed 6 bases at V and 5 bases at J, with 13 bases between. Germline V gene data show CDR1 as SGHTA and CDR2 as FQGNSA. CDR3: CASRTTGLYGYTF. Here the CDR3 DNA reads TGTGCCAGCAGAACTACAGGGTTATATGGCTACACCTTC.

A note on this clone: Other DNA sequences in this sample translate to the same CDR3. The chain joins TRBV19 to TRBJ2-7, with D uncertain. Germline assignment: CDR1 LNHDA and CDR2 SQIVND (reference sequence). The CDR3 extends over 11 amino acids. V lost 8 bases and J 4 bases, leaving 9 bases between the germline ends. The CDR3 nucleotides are TGTGCCAGTTCGGTGGGGTACGAGCAGTACTTC. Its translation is CASSVGYEQYF. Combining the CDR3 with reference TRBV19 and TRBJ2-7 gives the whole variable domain DGGITQSPKYLFRKEGQNVTLSCEQNLNHDAMYWYRQDPGQGLRLIYYSQIVNDFQKGDIAEGYSVSREKKESFPLTVTSAQKNPTAFYLCASSVGYEQYFGPGTRLTVT.

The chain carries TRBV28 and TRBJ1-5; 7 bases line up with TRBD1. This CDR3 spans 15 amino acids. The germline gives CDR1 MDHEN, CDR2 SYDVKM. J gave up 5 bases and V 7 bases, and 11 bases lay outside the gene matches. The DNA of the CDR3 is TGTGCCAGCATCCATACCGGGACAGCCGATCAGCCCCAGCATTTT. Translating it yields CASIHTGTADQPQHF.

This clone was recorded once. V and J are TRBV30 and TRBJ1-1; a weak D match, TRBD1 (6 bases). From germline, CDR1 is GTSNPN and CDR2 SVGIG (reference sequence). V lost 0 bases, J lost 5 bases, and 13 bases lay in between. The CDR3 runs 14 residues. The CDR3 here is CAWSVQSRGTEAFF. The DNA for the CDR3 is TGTGCCTGGAGTGTACAGTCCAGGGGAACTGAAGCTTTCTTT. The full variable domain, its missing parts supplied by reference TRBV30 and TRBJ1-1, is SQTIHQWPATLVQPVGSPLSLECTVEGTSNPNLYWYRQAAGRGLQLLFYSVGIGQISSEVPQNLSASRPQDRQFILSSKKLLLSDSGFYLCAWSVQSRGTEAFFGQGTRLTVV.

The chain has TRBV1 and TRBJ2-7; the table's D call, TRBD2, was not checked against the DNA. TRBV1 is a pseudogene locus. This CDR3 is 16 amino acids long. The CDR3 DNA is TGCACCAGCAGCCAAGATTGGGCGGGGGGCCACCACGAGCAGTACTTC. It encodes CTSSQDWAGGHHEQYF.

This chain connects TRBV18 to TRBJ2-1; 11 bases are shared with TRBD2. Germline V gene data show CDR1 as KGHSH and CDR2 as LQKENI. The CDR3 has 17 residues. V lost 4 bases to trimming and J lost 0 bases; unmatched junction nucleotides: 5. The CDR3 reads CASSQSTSGDSYNEQFF. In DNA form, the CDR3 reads TGTGCCAGCTCACAATCGACTAGCGGGGACTCCTACAATGAGCAGTTCTTC.

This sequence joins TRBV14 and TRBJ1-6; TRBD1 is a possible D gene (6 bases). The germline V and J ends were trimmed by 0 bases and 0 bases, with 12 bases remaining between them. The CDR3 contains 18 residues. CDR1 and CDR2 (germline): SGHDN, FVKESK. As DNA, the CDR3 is TGTGCCAGCAGCCAAGATTACAGGGCCAGCTCCTATAATTCACCCCTCCACTTT. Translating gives CASSQDYRASSYNSPLHF.

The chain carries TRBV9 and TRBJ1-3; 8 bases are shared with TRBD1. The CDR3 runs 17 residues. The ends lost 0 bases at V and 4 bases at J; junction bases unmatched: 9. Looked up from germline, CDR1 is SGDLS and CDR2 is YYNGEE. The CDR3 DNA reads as TGTGCCAGCAGCGTAGATGACAGGGGCAGGATAGGAAACACCATATATTTT. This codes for CASSVDDRGRIGNTIYF.

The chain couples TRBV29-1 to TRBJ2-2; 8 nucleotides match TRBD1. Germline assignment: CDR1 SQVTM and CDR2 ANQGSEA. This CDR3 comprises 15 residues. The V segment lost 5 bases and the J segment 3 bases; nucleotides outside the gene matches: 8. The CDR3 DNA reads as TGCAGCGTTCCCCCCGGGACAGGAGACACCGGGGAGCTGTTTTTT. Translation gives CSVPPGTGDTGELFF.

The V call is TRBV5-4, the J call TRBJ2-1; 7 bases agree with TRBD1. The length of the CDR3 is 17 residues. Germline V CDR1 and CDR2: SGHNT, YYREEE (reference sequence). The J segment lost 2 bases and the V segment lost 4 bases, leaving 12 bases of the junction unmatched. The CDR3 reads CASSPNFNRGAYNEQFF. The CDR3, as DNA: TGTGCCAGCAGCCCGAACTTCAACAGGGGTGCCTACAATGAGCAGTTCTTC.